This T cell receptor beta chain was documented in a study of Ad26.COV2.S vaccination and SARS-CoV-2 variants. For the study at large: The study gave Ad26.COV2.S intramuscularly, once or twice 56 days apart. Findings of the study overall: Vaccine and placebo recipients had comparable breadth of non-spike TCRs.

The sample's treatment: approximately 18 received Ad26.COV2.S at low or high dose, single or two shots; about 5 received placebo; per-sample allocation not given. Sampling took place 63 days after the first vaccine or placebo injection. As for this clone: The antigen is undetermined.

The protocol was immunoSEQ multiplex PCR, while the TCRdb copy is restricted to in-frame clones and leaves out a portion. This repertoire shows 350,000 to 600,000 clones, about 89% found once; its top ten account for 1.7%. The CDR3 extends over 13 amino acids. V was shortened by 5 bases and J by 8 bases, with 15 bases between the two germline ends. Germline assignment: CDR1 MDHEN and CDR2 SYDVKM. This rearrangement joins TRBV28 to TRBJ1-2; D call uncertain. This specimen consisted of peripheral blood, obtained in a trial of Ad26.COV2.S vaccine versus placebo. The TCR sequence derives from a person between 18 and 65 years old who received the Ad26.COV2.S COVID-19 vaccine or a placebo. This CDR3 is CASSREDGWGYTF. The CDR3 DNA reads TGTGCCAGCAGTCGGGAAGATGGCTGGGGCTACACCTTC.